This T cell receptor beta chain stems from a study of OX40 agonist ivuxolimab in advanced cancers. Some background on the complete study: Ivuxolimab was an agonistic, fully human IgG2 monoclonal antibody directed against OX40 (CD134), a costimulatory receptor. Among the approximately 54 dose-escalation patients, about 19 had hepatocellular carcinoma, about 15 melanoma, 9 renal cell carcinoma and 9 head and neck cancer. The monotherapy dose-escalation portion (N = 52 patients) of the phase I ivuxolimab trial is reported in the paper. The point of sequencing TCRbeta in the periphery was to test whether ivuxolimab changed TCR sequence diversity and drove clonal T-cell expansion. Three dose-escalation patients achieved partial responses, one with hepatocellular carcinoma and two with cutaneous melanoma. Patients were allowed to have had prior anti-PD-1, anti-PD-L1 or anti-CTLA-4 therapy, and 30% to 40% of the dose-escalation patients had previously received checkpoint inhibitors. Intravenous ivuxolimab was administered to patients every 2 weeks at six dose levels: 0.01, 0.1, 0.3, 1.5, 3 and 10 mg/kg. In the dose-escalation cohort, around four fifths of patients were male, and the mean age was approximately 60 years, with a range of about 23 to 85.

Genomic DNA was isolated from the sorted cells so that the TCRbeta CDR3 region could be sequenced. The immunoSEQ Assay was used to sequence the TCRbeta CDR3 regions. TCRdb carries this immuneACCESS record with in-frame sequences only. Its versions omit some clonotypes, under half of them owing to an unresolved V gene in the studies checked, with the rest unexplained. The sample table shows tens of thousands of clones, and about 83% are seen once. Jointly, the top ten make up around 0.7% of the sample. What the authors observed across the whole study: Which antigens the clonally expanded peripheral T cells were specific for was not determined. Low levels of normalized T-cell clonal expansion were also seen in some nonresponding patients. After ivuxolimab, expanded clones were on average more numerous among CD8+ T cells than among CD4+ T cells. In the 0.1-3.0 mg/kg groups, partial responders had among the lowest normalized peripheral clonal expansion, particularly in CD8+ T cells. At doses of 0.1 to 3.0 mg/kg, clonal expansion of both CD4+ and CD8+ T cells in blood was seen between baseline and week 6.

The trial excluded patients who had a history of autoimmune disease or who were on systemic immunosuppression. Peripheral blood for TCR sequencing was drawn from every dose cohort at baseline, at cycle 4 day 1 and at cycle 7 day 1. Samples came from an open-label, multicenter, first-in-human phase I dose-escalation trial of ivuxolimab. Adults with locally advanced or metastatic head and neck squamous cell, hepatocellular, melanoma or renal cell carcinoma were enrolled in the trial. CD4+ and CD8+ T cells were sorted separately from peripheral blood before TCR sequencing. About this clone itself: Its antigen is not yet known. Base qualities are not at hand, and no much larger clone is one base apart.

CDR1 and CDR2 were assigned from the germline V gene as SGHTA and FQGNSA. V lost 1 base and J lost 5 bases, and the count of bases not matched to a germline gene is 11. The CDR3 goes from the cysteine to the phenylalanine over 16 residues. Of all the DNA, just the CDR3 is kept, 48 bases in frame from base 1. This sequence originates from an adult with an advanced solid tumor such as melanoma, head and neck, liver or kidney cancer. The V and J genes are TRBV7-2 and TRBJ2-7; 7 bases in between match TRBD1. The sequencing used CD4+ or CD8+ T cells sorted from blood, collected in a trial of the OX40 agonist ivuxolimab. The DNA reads TGTGCCAGCAGCTTAGGATACGCCGGGACAGAGGACGAGCAGTACTTC. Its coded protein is CASSLGYAGTEDEQYF.